This T cell receptor (beta chain) was obtained from a study of tumor-infiltrating lymphocytes in oesophageal squamous cell carcinoma. As to this clonotype: This likely comes from a read error, as the CDR3 has no conserved phenylalanine or tryptophan at its end. The limits of the CDR3 on the DNA are not certain, so only TCRdb's listed CDR3 is given.

Each CDR3 protein is one row after TCRdb ran MiXCR on the PCR reads. The data contain under 4,500 distinct CDR3 sequences, roughly 17% of them singletons. Sequencing was carried out using esophageal tumor tissue. The source is a male donor with esophageal squamous cell carcinoma.

The CDR3 is CASSRTGGSGYTFGS. This chain joins TRBV14 and TRBJ2-5; the D call TRBD1 from the table was never checked on the DNA. With termini counted, the CDR3 has 15 amino acids. The V gene's germline CDR1 is SGHDN and CDR2 FVKESK.